The sequence of this T cell receptor beta chain was determined in a study of blood T cell repertoires in COVID-19. Method: immunoSEQ multiplex PCR; TCRdb's copy keeps in-frame clones and lacks some. The sample holds about 230,000 clones, about nine tenths seen once. Germline V gives CDR1 KGHDR, CDR2 SFDVKD. The CDR3 sequence is 14 residues long. V was cut by 2 bases and J by 4 bases, with 10 bases left in between. Everyone who took part was 18 to 89 years old, and they came from 24 US areas. Sequenced: PBMCs or T cells enriched from blood (not recorded which). The J gene is TRBJ2-5, the V gene TRBV24-1, with a tentative D call TRBD1 (5 bases). This receptor was obtained from a woman in her 30s with acute COVID-19. This CDR3 is CATSDSRQGETQYF. The CDR3 DNA sequence: TGTGCCACCAGTGATTCCCGGCAGGGAGAGACCCAGTACTTC.